Shown below are 24 T cell receptor beta chains from a single sample sequenced in a study of blood T cells in healthy people across ages. The second PCR ran about 6 to 12 cycles with a sample-barcoded 5' primer and J-beta primers. TCRdb reanalysed the 5' RACE reads using MiXCR and keeps one entry per CDR3 protein. The repertoire includes about 1.5 million distinct CDR3 sequences, about 40% of them detected once, and 7.9% sits in the top ten. The sequenced sample consisted of blood. These receptors all come from a woman between 18 and 29 years old in good health.

The table lists this clonotype with a few counts. The V gene is TRBV6-1, the J gene TRBJ1-5; TRBD1 is a possible D gene (5 bases). The germline V and J ends were trimmed by 7 bases and 4 bases, with 20 bases remaining between them. The CDR3 consists of 16 residues. CDR1 and CDR2 from the germline V gene are MNHNS and SASEGT. CDR3 bases: TGTGCCAGCACGGGGTATGTCAGCGAGGGGAATCAGCCCCAGCATTTT. Protein: CASTGYVSEGNQPQHF.

This chain joins TRBV20-1 and TRBJ2-3; 10 bases are a match to TRBD2. CDR1 and CDR2 from the germline V gene are DFQATT and SNEGSKA (reference sequence). V lost 0 bases, J lost 6 bases, and 6 bases stayed unmatched. The CDR3 covers 15 residues. The CDR3: CSAREQRGGLDTQYF. The DNA for the CDR3 is TGCAGTGCTAGAGAGCAGCGGGGGGGCTTGGATACGCAGTATTTT.

V and J are TRBV7-9 and TRBJ1-2; possible D gene TRBD1, 6 bases. The V end was cut by 1 base, the J end by 7 bases, with 19 bases between. The CDR3 spans 16 residues. From germline, CDR1 is SEHNR and CDR2 FQNEAQ (reference sequence). The CDR3 bases are TGTGCCAGCAGCTTAGGGGGGCTGCCAGGCAAAGGTGGCTACACCTTC. Amino acids: CASSLGGLPGKGGYTF.

This clonotype has just a few counts. The J gene is TRBJ2-5, the V gene TRBV6-2 or TRBV6-3; D possibly corresponds to TRBD1 (5 bases). This CDR3 comprises 14 residues. V lost 5 bases and J 1 base, leaving 11 bases between the germline ends. Germline CDR1 is MNHEY and CDR2 is SVGEGT. CDR3 sequence reads: CASSRRQSQETQYF. CDR3 coding DNA: TGTGCCAGCAGTCGACGACAGAGCCAAGAGACCCAGTACTTC.

The CDR3 DNA follows: TGTGCCATCAGAACCGGGAACGGAGGGTACGAGCAGTTCTTC. Translated: CAIRTGNGGYEQFF. The rearrangement links TRBV10-3 to TRBJ2-1, with TRBD2 as a possible D gene (6 bases). The V end was cut by 6 bases, the J end by 10 bases, with 19 bases between. This CDR3 spans 14 amino acids. The germline V gene encodes CDR1 ENHRY and CDR2 SYGVKD.

This clonotype has more than one count but fewer than ten. The gene calls are TRBV29-1 and TRBJ2-5; D call uncertain. The germline V gene encodes CDR1 SQVTM and CDR2 ANQGSEA. This CDR3 has 11 residues. Trimming stripped 3 bases from V and 5 bases from J, with 7 bases between. CDR3: CSVELGETQYF. CDR3 bases: TGCAGCGTTGAGCTAGGGGAGACCCAGTACTTC.

This clonotype was picked up a small number of times. The rearrangement joins TRBV2 to TRBJ2-1, with D unresolved. The CDR3 has 15 residues. Germline loops: CDR1 SNHLY, CDR2 FYNNEI. V was shortened by 2 bases and J by 3 bases, with 11 bases between the two germline ends. Written as DNA, the CDR3 is TGTGCCAGCAGTGAAACCAGCGACGTCTACAATGAGCAGTTCTTC. Translation gives CASSETSDVYNEQFF.

In its sample, this clonotype was seen many times. The chain recombines TRBV5-1 with TRBJ2-1; D is ambiguous. The CDR3 has 14 residues. CDR1 and CDR2 from the germline V gene are SGHRS and YFSETQ. V lost 0 bases to trimming and J lost 4 bases, with 8 bases between them. As DNA, the CDR3 is TGCGCCAGCAGCTTGGGTGATGGATACAATGAGCAGTTCTTC. It translates to CASSLGDGYNEQFF.

The rearrangement links TRBV7-9 to TRBJ2-7, with TRBD1 identical over 8 bases. Germline V CDR1 and CDR2: SEHNR, FQNEAQ (reference sequence). This CDR3 has 14 residues. V shed 4 bases, J shed 6 bases, and the junction held 8 bases outside the gene matches. The CDR3 here is CASSSGGGTCEQYF. CDR3 nucleotides: TGTGCCAGCAGCTCAGGGGGCGGAACCTGCGAGCAGTACTTC.

In regard to this clonotype: One end of the junction fails to match germline, which may point to a read error. The rearrangement joins TRBV3-1 to TRBJ1-2; 9 bases line up with TRBD1. This CDR3 has 16 amino acids. Germline V gene lookup returns CDR1 LGHDT and CDR2 YNNKEL (reference sequence). CDR3 coding DNA: TGTGCCAGCAGCCGCTCCGACACAGGGGGCCGATATGGTTACACCTTC. Residues: CASSRSDTGGRYGYTF. The full variable domain, completed using reference TRBV3-1 and TRBJ1-2, is DTAVSQTPKYLVTQMGNDKSIKCEQNLGHDTMYWYKQDSKKFLKIMFSYNNKELIINETVPNRFSPKSPDKAHLNLHINSLELGDSAVYFCASSRSDTGGRYGYTFGSGTRLTVV.

The CDR3 protein is CASSLAVTGAPGDTQYF. CDR3 sequence (DNA): TGTGCCAGCAGCTTAGCGGTTACGGGGGCCCCCGGGGATACGCAGTATTTT. The rearrangement links TRBV7-2 to TRBJ2-3; the D gene could be TRBD1 or TRBD2 (6 bases each). V lost 0 bases and J 6 bases, leaving 19 bases between the germline ends. Germline V gene sequence: CDR1 SGHTA, CDR2 FQGNSA. The CDR3 runs 17 residues.

This clonotype occurred a few times. The chain has TRBV6-5 and TRBJ1-5; no clear D gene. V was shortened by 8 bases and J by 5 bases, with 13 bases between the two germline ends. This CDR3 has 13 amino acids. CDR1 and CDR2 (germline): MNHEY, SVGAGI. The CDR3 nucleotides read TGTGCCAGCTCCCGGGCAGGCCATCAGCCCCAGCATTTT. Translating it yields CASSRAGHQPQHF.

The DNA of the CDR3 is TGTGCCAGCAGCACTGGGACTAGCGGGTCCCTTAGCACAGATACGCAGTATTTT. It encodes CASSTGTSGSLSTDTQYF. J is TRBJ2-3 and V is TRBV9, with TRBD2 matching over 12 bases. Germline values: CDR1 SGDLS, CDR2 YYNGEE. The CDR3 contains 18 residues. Germline trimming cut 4 bases from V and 0 bases from J; bases unmatched to any gene: 9.

This clonotype was detected once. The chain links TRBV6-4 to TRBJ1-1, with a possible D match to TRBD1 (5 bases). Deletions cut 6 bases from V and 4 bases from J, with 15 bases between. Germline V CDR1 and CDR2: MRHNA, SNTAGT. This CDR3 is 14 amino acids long. The DNA for the CDR3 is TGTGCCAGCAGGATGGGGGTAGGGTCCACTGAAGCTTTCTTT. Its protein product is CASRMGVGSTEAFF.

The chain couples TRBV6-5 to TRBJ2-7, with unresolved D. CDR3 size: 13 residues. The V gene lost 2 bases and the J gene lost 6 bases, with 11 bases spanning the gap. Germline V gene sequence: CDR1 MNHEY, CDR2 SVGAGI. The CDR3 DNA sequence: TGTGCCAGCAGTTACCTCCTGGGATGCGAGCAGTACTTC. Translation: CASSYLLGCEQYF.

The chain uses TRBV2 and TRBJ1-1, with no clear D. CDR3 length: 14 amino acids. Germline V gene sequence: CDR1 SNHLY, CDR2 FYNNEI. The ends were cut back, 7 bases at V and 2 bases at J, with 14 bases in the middle. Here the CDR3 reads CASKLRAVNTEAFF. The CDR3 region has the DNA TGTGCCAGCAAACTCCGGGCGGTAAACACTGAAGCTTTCTTT.

The rearrangement uses TRBV5-1 and TRBJ2-3; 9 positions agree with TRBD2. V was pared by 0 bases and J by 2 bases, with 4 bases of the junction left unmatched. The CDR3 runs 16 residues. Looked up from germline, CDR1 is SGHRS and CDR2 is YFSETQ. The CDR3 protein is CASSLGLAVYTDTQYF. CDR3 bases: TGCGCCAGCAGCTTGGGACTAGCGGTTTACACAGATACGCAGTATTTT. The entire variable domain, with the rest obtained from reference TRBV5-1 and TRBJ2-3, is as follows: KAGVTQTPRYLIKTRGQQVTLSCSPISGHRSVSWYQQTPGQGLQFLFEYFSETQRNKGNFPGRFSGRQFSNSRSEMNVSTLELGDSALYLCASSLGLAVYTDTQYFGPGTRLTVL.

This chain joins TRBV29-1 and TRBJ1-2; D ambiguous. This CDR3 has 9 residues. Germline CDR1 reads SQVTM; CDR2 reads ANQGSEA. The V end lost 6 bases, the J end lost 8 bases, and 7 bases lay between the germline ends. CDR3 nucleotides: TGCAGCGTGACGGAAGGCTACACCTTC. Its translation: CSVTEGYTF. Full variable domain (outside the CDR3, taken from reference TRBV29-1 and TRBJ1-2): SAVISQKPSRDICQRGTSLTIQCQVDSQVTMMFWYRQQPGQSLTLIATANQGSEATYESGFVIDKFPISRPNLTFSTLTVSNMSPEDSSIYLCSVTEGYTFGSGTRLTVV.

A word on this clonotype: Compared with germline, one end of the junction differs, possibly owing to a read error. J is TRBJ2-3 and V is TRBV5-6; D gene uncertain. Germline V gives CDR1 SGHDT, CDR2 YYEEEE. The CDR3 sequence is 16 residues long. The chain's CDR3 is CASSLGPVGVTDTRYF. The CDR3 region has the DNA TGTGCCAGCAGCTTGGGGCCTGTTGGAGTCACAGATACGCGGTATTTT.

The chain joins TRBV20-1 to TRBJ2-1, with unresolved D. With 3 bases removed from V and 0 bases from J, the gap between germline ends came to 9 bases. From germline, CDR1 is DFQATT and CDR2 SNEGSKA (reference sequence). The CDR3 runs 14 residues. The DNA for the CDR3 is TGCAGTGCTAGGCGGATTAGCTCCTACAATGAGCAGTTCTTC. It is translated as CSARRISSYNEQFF.

This rearrangement joins TRBV5-4 to TRBJ2-1, with unresolved D. CDR3 length: 15 residues. Germline CDR1 and CDR2: SGHNT and YYREEE (reference sequence). Trimming removed 0 bases at V and 3 bases at J, with 10 bases between. The CDR3 DNA reads TGTGCCAGCAGCTTGGTGTGGCGGAACTACAATGAGCAGTTCTTC. Translating it yields CASSLVWRNYNEQFF.

The rearrangement joins TRBV6-1 to TRBJ2-7; D is ambiguous. Trimming pared 8 bases from V and 1 base from J, leaving 12 bases between. The length of the CDR3 is 13 residues. Germline CDR1 MNHNS, CDR2 SASEGT. The CDR3 here is CASSVAESYEQYF. As DNA, the CDR3 is TGTGCCAGCTCCGTGGCGGAATCCTACGAGCAGTACTTC.

This clonotype was counted between two and nine times. This chain uses TRBV4-2 with TRBJ2-3, with D hard to call. Trimming removed 0 bases from V and 1 base from J, with 14 bases in between. This CDR3 comprises 17 residues. Per germline, CDR1 LGHNA and CDR2 YNFKEQ. Here the CDR3 reads CASSQDRTAGGTDTQYF. The CDR3 coding sequence is TGTGCCAGCAGCCAAGATCGGACCGCTGGTGGCACAGATACGCAGTATTTT.

This clonotype has only a few counts. This chain connects TRBV12-5 to TRBJ2-7, with no clear D. This CDR3 has 15 residues. V was pared by 1 base and J by 7 bases, with 17 bases between. Per germline, CDR1 LGHNT and CDR2 FRNRAP. The CDR3 DNA reads TGTGCTAGTGGTTTGGACTTCGCCGGGCCACAAGAGCAGTACTTC. It codes for CASGLDFAGPQEQYF.